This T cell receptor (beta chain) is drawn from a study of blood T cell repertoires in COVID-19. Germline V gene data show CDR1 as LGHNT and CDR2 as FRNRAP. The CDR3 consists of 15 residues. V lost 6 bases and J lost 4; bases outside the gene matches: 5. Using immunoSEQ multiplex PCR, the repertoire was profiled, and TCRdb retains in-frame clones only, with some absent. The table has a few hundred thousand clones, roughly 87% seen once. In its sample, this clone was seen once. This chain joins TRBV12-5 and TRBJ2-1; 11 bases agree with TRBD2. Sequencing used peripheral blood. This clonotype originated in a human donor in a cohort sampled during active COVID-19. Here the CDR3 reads CASGLGTSGYNEQFF. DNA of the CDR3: TGTGCTAGTGGCCTCGGGACTAGCGGTTACAATGAGCAGTTCTTC.